This T cell receptor beta chain came from a study of blood T cell repertoires in COVID-19. Background on the study: Samples of COVID-19 (acute and convalescent) were obtained from the United States, Italy and Spain. The cDNA or gDNA used as material had been derived from T cells, B-cell-depleted T cells, or PBMCs.

Under the authors' procedure: Amplification from reference gene primers served as the basis for estimated nucleated cell counts. The method was immunoSEQ multiplex PCR; TCRdb's version includes in-frame clones alone and lacks a portion of them. The V and J calls and clone size are taken from that table; D and trimming were inferred from the DNA. The sample holds under 300,000 clones, 70% to 80% seen once. Germline CDR1 is LGHDT and CDR2 is YNNKEL (reference sequence). Trimming took 4 bases from V and 7 from J; bases not matched to a gene: 16. The CDR3 consists of 16 residues. This rearrangement joins TRBV3-1 (or the pseudogene TRBV3-2) to TRBJ2-7; 7 bases agree with TRBD2. The origin of this receptor is an elderly woman with acute or convalescent COVID-19. The sample comprised peripheral blood. CDR3 nucleotides: TGTGCCAGCAGCCTTCTTGGGGGGGGTCCCCCCGGGGAGCAGTACTTC. This gives the protein CASSLLGGGPPGEQYF.